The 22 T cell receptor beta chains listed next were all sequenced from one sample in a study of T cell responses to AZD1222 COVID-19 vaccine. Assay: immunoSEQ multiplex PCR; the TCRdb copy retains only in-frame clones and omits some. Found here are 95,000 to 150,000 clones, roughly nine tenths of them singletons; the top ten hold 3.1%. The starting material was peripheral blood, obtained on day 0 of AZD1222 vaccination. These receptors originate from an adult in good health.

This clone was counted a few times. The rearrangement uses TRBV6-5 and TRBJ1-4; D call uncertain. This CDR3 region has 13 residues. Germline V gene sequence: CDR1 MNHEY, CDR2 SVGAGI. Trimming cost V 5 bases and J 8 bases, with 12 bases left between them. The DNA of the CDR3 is TGTGCCAGCAGTCGAGGACGTTCCGAAAAACTGTTTTTT. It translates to CASSRGRSEKLFF.

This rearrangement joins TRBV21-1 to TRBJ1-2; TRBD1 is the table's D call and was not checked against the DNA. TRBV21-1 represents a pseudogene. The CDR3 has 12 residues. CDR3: CASSRQDHGYTF. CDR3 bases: TGTGCCAGCAGCCGACAGGACCATGGCTACACCTTC.

The CDR3 protein is CASGRGREQYF. In DNA form, the CDR3 reads TGTGCCAGCGGCAGGGGGCGCGAGCAGTACTTC. The gene calls are TRBV28 and TRBJ2-7; 8 bases line up with TRBD1. V was clipped by 8 bases and J by 6 bases; unmatched bases: 3. The germline V gene has CDR1 MDHEN and CDR2 SYDVKM. The CDR3 has 11 amino acids.

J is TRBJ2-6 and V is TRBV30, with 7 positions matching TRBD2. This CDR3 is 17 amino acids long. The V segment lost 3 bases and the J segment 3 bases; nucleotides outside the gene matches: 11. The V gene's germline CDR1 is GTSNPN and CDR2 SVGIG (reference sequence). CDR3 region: CAWRGGSWRVGANVLTF. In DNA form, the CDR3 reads TGTGCCTGGAGGGGAGGGAGCTGGAGGGTTGGGGCCAACGTCCTGACTTTC.

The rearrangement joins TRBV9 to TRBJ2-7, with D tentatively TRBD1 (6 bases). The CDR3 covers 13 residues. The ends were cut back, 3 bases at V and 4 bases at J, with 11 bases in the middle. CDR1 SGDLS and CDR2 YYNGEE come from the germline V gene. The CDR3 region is CASSGDRSYEQYF. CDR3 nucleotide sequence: TGTGCCAGCAGCGGCGACAGGTCATACGAGCAGTACTTC. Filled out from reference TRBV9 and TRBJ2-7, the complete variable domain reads DSGVTQTPKHLITATGQRVTLRCSPRSGDLSVYWYQQSLDQGLQFLIQYYNGEERAKGNILERFSAQQFPDLHSELNLSSLELGDSALYFCASSGDRSYEQYFGPGTRLTVT.

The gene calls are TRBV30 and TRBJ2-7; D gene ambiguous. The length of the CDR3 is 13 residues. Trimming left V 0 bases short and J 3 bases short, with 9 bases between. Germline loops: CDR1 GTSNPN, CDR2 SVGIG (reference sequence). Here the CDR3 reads CAWSVPGGYEQYF. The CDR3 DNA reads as TGTGCCTGGAGTGTACCGGGTGGCTACGAGCAGTACTTC.

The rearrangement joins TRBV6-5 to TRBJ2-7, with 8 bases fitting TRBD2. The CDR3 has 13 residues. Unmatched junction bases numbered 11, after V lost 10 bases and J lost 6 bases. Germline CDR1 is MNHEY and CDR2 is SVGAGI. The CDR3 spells CATLTGTSSEQYF. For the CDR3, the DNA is TGTGCCACCTTAACCGGGACTAGTAGCGAGCAGTACTTC.

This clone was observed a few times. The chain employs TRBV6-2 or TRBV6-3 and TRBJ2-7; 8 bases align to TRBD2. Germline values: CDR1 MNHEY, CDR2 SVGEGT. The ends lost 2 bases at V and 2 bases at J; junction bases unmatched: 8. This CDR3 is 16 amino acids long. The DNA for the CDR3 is TGTGCCAGCAGTTACGAAGCGGGAGTTACCCCCTACGAGCAGTACTTC. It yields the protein CASSYEAGVTPYEQYF.

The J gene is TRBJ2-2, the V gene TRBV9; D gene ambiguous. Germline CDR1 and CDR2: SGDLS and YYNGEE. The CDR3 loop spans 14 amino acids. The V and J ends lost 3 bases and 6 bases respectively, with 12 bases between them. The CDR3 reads CASSGGGPAGELFF. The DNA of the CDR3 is TGTGCCAGCAGCGGGGGTGGACCTGCCGGGGAGCTGTTTTTT. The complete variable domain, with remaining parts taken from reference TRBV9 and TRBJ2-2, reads DSGVTQTPKHLITATGQRVTLRCSPRSGDLSVYWYQQSLDQGLQFLIQYYNGEERAKGNILERFSAQQFPDLHSELNLSSLELGDSALYFCASSGGGPAGELFFGEGSRLTVL.

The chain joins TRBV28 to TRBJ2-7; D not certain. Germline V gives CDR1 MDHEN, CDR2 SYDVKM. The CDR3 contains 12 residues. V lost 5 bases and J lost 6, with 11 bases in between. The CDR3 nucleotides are TGTGCCAGCAGTCTCGGCGTGACCGAGCAGTACTTC. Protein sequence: CASSLGVTEQYF.

CDR3 sequence reads: CASSPQGLSGYTF. The CDR3 nucleotides are TGTGCCAGCAGCCCACAGGGTTTGAGTGGCTACACCTTC. V gene TRBV11-2 combines with J gene TRBJ1-2; TRBD1 might be the D (6 bases). The V gene's germline CDR1 is SGHAT and CDR2 FQNNGV. The CDR3 is 13 residues long. Trimming took off 5 bases at V and 7 bases at J, with 14 bases between the two ends.

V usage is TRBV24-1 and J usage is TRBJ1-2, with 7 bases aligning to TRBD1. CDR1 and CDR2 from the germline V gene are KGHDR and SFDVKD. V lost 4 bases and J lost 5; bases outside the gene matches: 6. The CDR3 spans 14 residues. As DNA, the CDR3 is TGTGCCACCAGTGACCGGGACAGATTGTATGGCTACACCTTC. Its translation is CATSDRDRLYGYTF.

This CDR3 is CASSLVRKPLVYGYTF. The CDR3 coding sequence is TGTGCCAGCAGCTTGGTCAGAAAGCCTTTAGTCTATGGCTACACCTTC. V usage is TRBV5-6 and J usage is TRBJ1-2; D is uncertain. V lost 0 bases, J lost 4 bases, and 16 bases lay in between. Germline loops: CDR1 SGHDT, CDR2 YYEEEE. This CDR3 has 16 residues.

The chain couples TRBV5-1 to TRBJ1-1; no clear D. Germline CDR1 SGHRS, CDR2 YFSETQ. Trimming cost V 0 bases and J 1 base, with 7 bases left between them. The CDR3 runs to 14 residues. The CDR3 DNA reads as TGCGCCAGCAGCTTGGAACCGAGGAACACTGAAGCTTTCTTT. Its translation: CASSLEPRNTEAFF. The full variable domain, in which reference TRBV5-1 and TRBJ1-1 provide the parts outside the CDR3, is KAGVTQTPRYLIKTRGQQVTLSCSPISGHRSVSWYQQTPGQGLQFLFEYFSETQRNKGNFPGRFSGRQFSNSRSEMNVSTLELGDSALYLCASSLEPRNTEAFFGQGTRLTVV.

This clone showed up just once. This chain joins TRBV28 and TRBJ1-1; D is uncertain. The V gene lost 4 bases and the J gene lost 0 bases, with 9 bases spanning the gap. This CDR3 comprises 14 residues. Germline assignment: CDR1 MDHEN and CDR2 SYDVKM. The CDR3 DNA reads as TGTGCCAGCAGTTCCCATGGACTGAACACTGAAGCTTTCTTT. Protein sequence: CASSSHGLNTEAFF.

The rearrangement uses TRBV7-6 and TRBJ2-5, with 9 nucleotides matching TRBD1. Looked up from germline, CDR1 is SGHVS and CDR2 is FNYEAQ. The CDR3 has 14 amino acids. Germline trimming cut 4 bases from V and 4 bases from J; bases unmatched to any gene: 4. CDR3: CASSSRQGVETQYF. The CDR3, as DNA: TGTGCCAGCAGCTCGCGACAGGGGGTAGAGACCCAGTACTTC.

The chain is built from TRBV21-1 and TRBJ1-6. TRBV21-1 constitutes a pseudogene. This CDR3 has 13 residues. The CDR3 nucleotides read TGTGCCAGCAGCAAACTGGGGCGGGCACCCCTCCACTTT. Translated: CASSKLGRAPLHF.

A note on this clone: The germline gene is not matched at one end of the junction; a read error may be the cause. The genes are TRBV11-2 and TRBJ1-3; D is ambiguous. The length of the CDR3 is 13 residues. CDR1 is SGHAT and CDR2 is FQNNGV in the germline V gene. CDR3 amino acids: CASSLDSGNTIYF. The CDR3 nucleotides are TGTGCCAGCAGCCTAGACTCTGGAAACACCATATATTTT.

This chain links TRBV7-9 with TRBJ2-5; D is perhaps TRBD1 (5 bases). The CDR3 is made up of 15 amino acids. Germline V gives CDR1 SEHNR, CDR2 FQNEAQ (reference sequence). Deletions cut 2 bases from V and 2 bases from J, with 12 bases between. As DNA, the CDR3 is TGTGCCAGCAGCTTACTGCAGGGCCCTCAAGAGACCCAGTACTTC. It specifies CASSLLQGPQETQYF.

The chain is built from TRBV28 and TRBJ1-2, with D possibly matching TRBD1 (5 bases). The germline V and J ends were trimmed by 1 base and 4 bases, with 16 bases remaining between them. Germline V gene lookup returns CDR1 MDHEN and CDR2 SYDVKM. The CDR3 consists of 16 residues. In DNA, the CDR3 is TGTGCCAGCAGTTTATTCGTGGGCAGGGCGGTCTATGGCTACACCTTC. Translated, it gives CASSLFVGRAVYGYTF.

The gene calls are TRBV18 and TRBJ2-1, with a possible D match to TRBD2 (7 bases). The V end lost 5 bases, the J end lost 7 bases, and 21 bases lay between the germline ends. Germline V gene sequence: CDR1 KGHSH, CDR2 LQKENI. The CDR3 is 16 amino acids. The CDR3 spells CASSSTGGQGRNEQFF. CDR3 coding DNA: TGTGCCAGCTCATCTACGGGGGGCCAGGGGAGGAATGAGCAGTTCTTC.

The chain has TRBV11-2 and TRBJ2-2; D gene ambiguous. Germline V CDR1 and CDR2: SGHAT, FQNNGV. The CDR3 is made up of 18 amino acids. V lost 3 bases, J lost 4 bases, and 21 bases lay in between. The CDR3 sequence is CASSFRHSPLVATGELFF. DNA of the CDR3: TGTGCCAGCAGCTTCCGTCACAGCCCATTGGTGGCCACCGGGGAGCTGTTTTTT.